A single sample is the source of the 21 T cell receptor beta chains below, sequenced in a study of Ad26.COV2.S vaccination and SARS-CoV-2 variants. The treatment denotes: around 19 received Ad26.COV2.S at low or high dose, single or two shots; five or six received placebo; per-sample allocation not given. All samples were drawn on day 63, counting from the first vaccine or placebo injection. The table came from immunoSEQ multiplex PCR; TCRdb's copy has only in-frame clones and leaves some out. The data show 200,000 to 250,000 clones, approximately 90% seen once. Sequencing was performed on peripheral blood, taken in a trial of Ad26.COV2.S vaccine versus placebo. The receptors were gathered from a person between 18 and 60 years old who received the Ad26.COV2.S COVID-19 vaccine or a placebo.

This chain's CDR3 is CASSSLRGRNTEAFF. CDR3 DNA sequence: TGTGCCAGCAGCTCCCTGAGGGGGCGGAACACTGAAGCTTTCTTT. V usage is TRBV11-2 and J usage is TRBJ1-1, with 7 bases fitting TRBD1. CDR1 SGHAT and CDR2 FQNNGV come from the germline V gene. The CDR3 runs 15 residues. J gave up 1 base and V 4 bases, and 6 bases lay outside the gene matches.

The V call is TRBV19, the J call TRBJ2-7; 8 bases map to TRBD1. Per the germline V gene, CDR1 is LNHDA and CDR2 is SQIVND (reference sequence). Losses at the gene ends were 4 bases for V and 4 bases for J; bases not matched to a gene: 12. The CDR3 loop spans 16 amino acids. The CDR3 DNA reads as TGTGCCAGTAGTAGCCCCCGGGCAGGGGGCCAATACGAGCAGTACTTC. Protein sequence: CASSSPRAGGQYEQYF.

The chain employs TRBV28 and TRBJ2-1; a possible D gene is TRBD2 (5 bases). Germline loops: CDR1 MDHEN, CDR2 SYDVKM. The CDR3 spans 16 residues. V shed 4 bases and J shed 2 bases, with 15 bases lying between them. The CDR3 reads CASSSPAGPTYNEQFF. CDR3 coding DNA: TGTGCCAGCAGTTCCCCTGCGGGCCCCACCTACAATGAGCAGTTCTTC.

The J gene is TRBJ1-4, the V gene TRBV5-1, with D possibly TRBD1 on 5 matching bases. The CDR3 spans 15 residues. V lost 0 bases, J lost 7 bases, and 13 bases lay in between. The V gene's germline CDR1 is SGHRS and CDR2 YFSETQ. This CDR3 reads CASSLAGRGSEKLFF. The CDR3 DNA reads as TGCGCCAGCAGCTTGGCGGGGCGGGGGAGTGAAAAACTGTTTTTT. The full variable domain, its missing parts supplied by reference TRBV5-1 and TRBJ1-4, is KAGVTQTPRYLIKTRGQQVTLSCSPISGHRSVSWYQQTPGQGLQFLFEYFSETQRNKGNFPGRFSGRQFSNSRSEMNVSTLELGDSALYLCASSLAGRGSEKLFFGSGTQLSVL.

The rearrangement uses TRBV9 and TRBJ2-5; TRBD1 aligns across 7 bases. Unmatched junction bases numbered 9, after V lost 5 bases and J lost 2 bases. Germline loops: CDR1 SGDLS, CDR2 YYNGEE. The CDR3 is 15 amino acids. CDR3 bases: TGTGCCAGCAGTCTCCGGGACAGTGTGCAAGAGACCCAGTACTTC. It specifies CASSLRDSVQETQYF.

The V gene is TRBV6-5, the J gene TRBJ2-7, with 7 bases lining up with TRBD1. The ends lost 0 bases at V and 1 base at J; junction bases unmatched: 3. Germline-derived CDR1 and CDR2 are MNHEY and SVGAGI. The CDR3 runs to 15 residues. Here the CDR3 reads CASSYSPGQSYEQYF. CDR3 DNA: TGTGCCAGCAGTTACTCACCGGGACAGTCCTACGAGCAGTACTTC.

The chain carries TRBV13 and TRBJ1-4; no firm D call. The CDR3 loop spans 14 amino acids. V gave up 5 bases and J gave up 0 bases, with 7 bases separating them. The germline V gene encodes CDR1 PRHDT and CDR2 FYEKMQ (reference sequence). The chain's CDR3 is CASSHGSTNEKLFF. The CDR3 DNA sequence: TGTGCCAGCAGCCACGGGTCAACTAATGAAAAACTGTTTTTT.

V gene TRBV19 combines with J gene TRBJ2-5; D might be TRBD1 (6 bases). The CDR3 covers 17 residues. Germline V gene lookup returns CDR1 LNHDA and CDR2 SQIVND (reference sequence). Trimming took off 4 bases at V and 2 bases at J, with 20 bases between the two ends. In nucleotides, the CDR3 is TGTGCCAGTAGTACCATCGTCCTCCCAGGGGTGCAAGAGACCCAGTACTTC. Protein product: CASSTIVLPGVQETQYF. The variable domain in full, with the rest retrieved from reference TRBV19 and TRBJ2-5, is DGGITQSPKYLFRKEGQNVTLSCEQNLNHDAMYWYRQDPGQGLRLIYYSQIVNDFQKGDIAEGYSVSREKKESFPLTVTSAQKNPTAFYLCASSTIVLPGVQETQYFGPGTRLLVL.

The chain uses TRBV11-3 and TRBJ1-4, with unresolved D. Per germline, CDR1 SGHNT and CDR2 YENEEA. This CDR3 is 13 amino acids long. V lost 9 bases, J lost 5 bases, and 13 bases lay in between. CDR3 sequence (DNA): TGTGCCAGTTCGACGGGAAAAAATGAAAAACTGTTTTTT. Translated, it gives CASSTGKNEKLFF.

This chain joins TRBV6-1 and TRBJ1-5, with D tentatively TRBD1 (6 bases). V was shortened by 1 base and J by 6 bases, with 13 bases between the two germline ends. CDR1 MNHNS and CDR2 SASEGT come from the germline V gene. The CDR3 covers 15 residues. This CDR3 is CASSEDRTALQPQHF. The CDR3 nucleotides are TGTGCCAGCAGTGAAGACCGGACAGCCCTTCAGCCCCAGCATTTT.

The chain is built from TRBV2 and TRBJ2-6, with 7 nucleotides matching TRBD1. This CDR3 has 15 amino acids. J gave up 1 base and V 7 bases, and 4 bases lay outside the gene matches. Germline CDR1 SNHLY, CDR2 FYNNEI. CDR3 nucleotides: TGTGCCAGCACTCCAGGGGGTTCTGGGGCCAACGTCCTGACTTTC. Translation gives CASTPGGSGANVLTF.

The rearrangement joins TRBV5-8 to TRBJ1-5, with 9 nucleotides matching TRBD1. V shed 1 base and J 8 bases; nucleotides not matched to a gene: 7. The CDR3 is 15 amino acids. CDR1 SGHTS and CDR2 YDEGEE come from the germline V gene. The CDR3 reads CASSLRGQGLKPQHF. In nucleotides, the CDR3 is TGTGCCAGCAGCTTGAGGGGACAGGGCTTAAAGCCCCAGCATTTT.

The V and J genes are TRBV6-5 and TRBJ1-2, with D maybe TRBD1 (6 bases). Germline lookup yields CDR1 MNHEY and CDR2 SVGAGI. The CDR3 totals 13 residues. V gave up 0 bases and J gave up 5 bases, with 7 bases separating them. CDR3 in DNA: TGTGCCAGCAGTTACTCGGGGGCATATGGCTACACCTTC. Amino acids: CASSYSGAYGYTF.

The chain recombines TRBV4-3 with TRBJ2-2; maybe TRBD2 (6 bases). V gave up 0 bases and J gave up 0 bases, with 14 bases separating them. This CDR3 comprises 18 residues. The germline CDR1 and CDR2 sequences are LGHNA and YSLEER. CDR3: CASSQEGAGFANTGELFF. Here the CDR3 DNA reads TGCGCCAGCAGCCAAGAAGGTGCGGGGTTCGCGAACACCGGGGAGCTGTTTTTT.

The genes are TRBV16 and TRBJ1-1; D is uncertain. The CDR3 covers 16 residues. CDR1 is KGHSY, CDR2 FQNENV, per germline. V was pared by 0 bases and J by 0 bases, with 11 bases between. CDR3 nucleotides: TGTGCCAGCAGCCAATCAGGCGGGGAGGTGAACACTGAAGCTTTCTTT. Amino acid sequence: CASSQSGGEVNTEAFF.

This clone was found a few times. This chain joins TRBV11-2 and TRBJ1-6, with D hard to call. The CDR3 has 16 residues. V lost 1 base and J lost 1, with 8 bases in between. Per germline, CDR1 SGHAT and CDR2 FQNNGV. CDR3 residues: CASSLAGVSYNSPLHF. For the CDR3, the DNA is TGTGCCAGCAGCTTAGCGGGCGTTTCCTATAATTCACCCCTCCACTTT.

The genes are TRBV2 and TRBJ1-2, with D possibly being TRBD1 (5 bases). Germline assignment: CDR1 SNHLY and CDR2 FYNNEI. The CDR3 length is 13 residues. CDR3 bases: TGTGCTGCGACCCAGCAGGGCGGCTATGGCTACACCTTC. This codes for CAATQQGGYGYTF.

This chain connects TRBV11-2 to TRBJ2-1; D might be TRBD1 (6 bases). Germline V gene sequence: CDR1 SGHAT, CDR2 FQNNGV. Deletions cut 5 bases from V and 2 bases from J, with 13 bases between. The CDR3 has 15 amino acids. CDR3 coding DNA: TGTGCCAGCAGCGGTGAAGGGGGAGCCTACAATGAGCAGTTCTTC. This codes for CASSGEGGAYNEQFF.

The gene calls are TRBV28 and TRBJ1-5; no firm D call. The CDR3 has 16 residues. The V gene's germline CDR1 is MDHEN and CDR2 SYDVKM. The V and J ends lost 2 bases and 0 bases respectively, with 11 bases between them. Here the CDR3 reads CASSLPAGYSNQPQHF. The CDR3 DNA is TGTGCCAGCAGTTTACCCGCAGGATATAGCAATCAGCCCCAGCATTTT. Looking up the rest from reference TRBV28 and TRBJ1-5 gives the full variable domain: DVKVTQSSRYLVKRTGEKVFLECVQDMDHENMFWYRQDPGLGLRLIYFSYDVKMKEKGDIPEGYSVSREKKERFSLILESASTNQTSMYLCASSLPAGYSNQPQHFGDGTRLSIL.

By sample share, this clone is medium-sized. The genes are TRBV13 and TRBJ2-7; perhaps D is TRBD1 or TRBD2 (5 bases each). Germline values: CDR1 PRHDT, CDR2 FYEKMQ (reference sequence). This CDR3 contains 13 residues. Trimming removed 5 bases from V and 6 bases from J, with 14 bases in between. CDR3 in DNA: TGTGCCAGCAGCGGGGGTTCCCGCTGCGAGCAGTACTTC. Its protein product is CASSGGSRCEQYF.

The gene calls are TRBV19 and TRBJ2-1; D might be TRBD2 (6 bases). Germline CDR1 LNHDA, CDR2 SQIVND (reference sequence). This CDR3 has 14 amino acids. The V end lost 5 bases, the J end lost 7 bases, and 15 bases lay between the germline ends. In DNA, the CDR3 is TGTGCCAGTAGTGGTCGGGACTTTATGAATGAGCAGTTCTTC. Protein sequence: CASSGRDFMNEQFF.